The 16 T cell receptor beta chains listed next were all sequenced from one sample in a study of T cell clonotyping in hematopoietic cell transplantation. Time point in this sample: recipient sample about 28 days before transplant, after cytoreduction. Assay: immunoSEQ multiplex PCR; the TCRdb copy retains only in-frame clones and omits some. The sample lists 16,000 or so clones, roughly 93% occurring once. Here the sequenced sample was peripheral blood mononuclear cells, taken before stem cell transplant. The receptors originated from a man younger than 35 with biphenotypic leukemia. Some clones in this sample may be carry-over from other donors' samples.

The chain couples TRBV7-2 to TRBJ2-5; 7 positions match TRBD1. Germline-derived CDR1 and CDR2 are SGHTA and FQGNSA. This CDR3 has 15 amino acids. The junction had 11 bases not matched to a gene; V was cut back by 5 bases and J by 5 bases. Written as DNA, the CDR3 is TGTGCCAGCAGCCTGGGTAGGGGGCGCGGGGAGACCCAGTACTTC. Translated, it gives CASSLGRGRGETQYF.

The chain recombines TRBV9 with TRBJ1-2; 7 bases align to TRBD1. V was pared by 2 bases and J by 3 bases, with 7 bases of the junction left unmatched. CDR3 length equals 15 residues. Germline lookup yields CDR1 SGDLS and CDR2 YYNGEE. The CDR3 DNA reads as TGTGCCAGCAGCGTTAAGGGGACAGTGGACTATGGCTACACCTTC. Its protein product is CASSVKGTVDYGYTF.

This clone was seen more than once but under ten times. CDR3 sequence: CAISDFSGGSNTGELFF. The CDR3 DNA follows: TGTGCCATCAGTGATTTTAGCGGGGGCTCGAACACCGGGGAGCTGTTTTTT. This chain joins TRBV10-3 and TRBJ2-2; 9 nucleotides line up with TRBD2. V lost 3 bases, J lost 0 bases, and 5 bases stayed unmatched. The CDR3 runs to 17 residues. The V gene's germline CDR1 is ENHRY and CDR2 SYGVKD.

The V call is TRBV6-5, the J call TRBJ1-4, with D hard to call. This CDR3 has 14 amino acids. Trimming left V 6 bases short and J 3 bases short, with 11 bases between. CDR1 and CDR2 (germline): MNHEY, SVGAGI. CDR3 nucleotides: TGTGCCAGCAGCCTAGGGTCGGCTAATGAAAAACTGTTTTTT. Translated: CASSLGSANEKLFF.

The genes are TRBV5-6 and TRBJ2-2, with D tentatively TRBD1 (5 bases). Germline CDR1 is SGHDT and CDR2 is YYEEEE. CDR3 length: 17 residues. V lost 0 bases, J lost 4 bases, and 16 bases lay in between. The CDR3 here is CASSLDRLGLSTGELFF. CDR3 nucleotides: TGTGCCAGCAGCTTGGATCGGCTGGGGCTGAGCACCGGGGAGCTGTTTTTT.

The V and J genes are TRBV7-9 and TRBJ1-2, with D hard to call. With 8 bases removed from V and 8 bases from J, the gap between germline ends came to 15 bases. Germline V gene data show CDR1 as SEHNR and CDR2 as FQNEAQ (reference sequence). The CDR3 has 12 residues. As DNA, the CDR3 is TGTGCCAGCCAGAAGGGTTCTTCGGGCTACACCTTC. Its protein is CASQKGSSGYTF.

The genes are TRBV30 and TRBJ2-3, with a possible D match to TRBD1 (5 bases). The V gene lost 2 bases and the J gene lost 0 bases, with 9 bases spanning the gap. The CDR3 runs to 14 residues. CDR1 and CDR2 (germline): GTSNPN, SVGIG (reference sequence). The CDR3 sequence is CAWSWTLSTDTQYF. CDR3 nucleotide sequence: TGTGCCTGGAGTTGGACACTTAGCACAGATACGCAGTATTTT. Full variable domain (remainder filled in from reference TRBV30 and TRBJ2-3): SQTIHQWPATLVQPVGSPLSLECTVEGTSNPNLYWYRQAAGRGLQLLFYSVGIGQISSEVPQNLSASRPQDRQFILSSKKLLLSDSGFYLCAWSWTLSTDTQYFGPGTRLTVL.

V usage is TRBV6-5 and J usage is TRBJ1-5; no reliable D call. Germline V gene lookup returns CDR1 MNHEY and CDR2 SVGAGI. Trimming removed 5 bases at V and 5 bases at J, with 16 bases between. The CDR3 is made up of 15 amino acids. CDR3 sequence: CASSPRGRSHQPQHF. The CDR3, as DNA: TGTGCCAGCAGTCCCAGAGGGAGGTCGCATCAGCCCCAGCATTTT.

To note about this clone: At one end the junction does not follow the germline gene, possibly because of a read error. This chain links TRBV20-1 with TRBJ1-1; D perhaps matches TRBD1 (6 bases). Germline V gene sequence: CDR1 DFQATT, CDR2 SNEGSKA (reference sequence). The CDR3 is made up of 11 amino acids. The CDR3 sequence: CSARGYQGWLF. The CDR3 DNA reads as TGCAGTGCTAGGGGATATCAGGGGTGGCTCTTT.

The chain couples TRBV28 to TRBJ1-5; D not certain. The V gene's germline CDR1 is MDHEN and CDR2 SYDVKM. Between the trimmed V and J ends, which lost 7 bases and 0 bases, there was a span of 13 bases. The CDR3 has 15 amino acids. CDR3 bases: TGTGCCAGCACCAAAGGCCTTTATAGCAATCAGCCCCAGCATTTT. Amino acid sequence: CASTKGLYSNQPQHF.

This clone was observed a single time. The rearrangement uses TRBV5-8 and TRBJ2-3; D is unresolved. Germline V gene data show CDR1 as SGHTS and CDR2 as YDEGEE. CDR3 length equals 13 residues. The V end lost 6 bases, the J end lost 3 bases, and 11 bases lay between the germline ends. CDR3 in amino acids: CASNPSGTDTQYF. CDR3 sequence (DNA): TGTGCCAGCAACCCTTCTGGGACAGATACGCAGTATTTT.

The V and J genes are TRBV4-3 and TRBJ1-5, with D unclear. V lost 1 base and J lost 4, with 11 bases in between. The germline V gene has CDR1 LGHNA and CDR2 YSLEER. The CDR3 contains 15 residues. CDR3: CASSQAVLGNQPQHF. Here the CDR3 DNA reads TGCGCCAGCAGCCAAGCGGTCTTGGGGAATCAGCCCCAGCATTTT.

The chain is built from TRBV11-2 and TRBJ1-3; no definite D call. The germline gives CDR1 SGHAT, CDR2 FQNNGV. This CDR3 contains 13 residues. Trimming stripped 2 bases from V and 4 bases from J, with 6 bases between. CDR3 loop: CASSLLAGNTIYF. The DNA for the CDR3 is TGTGCCAGCAGCTTATTGGCCGGAAACACCATATATTTT.

This clone was observed once. The chain carries TRBV30 and TRBJ1-2; D might be TRBD1 (5 bases). CDR1 GTSNPN and CDR2 SVGIG come from the germline V gene (reference sequence). Trimming took off 1 base at V and 3 bases at J, with 9 bases between the two ends. This CDR3 has 13 amino acids. DNA of the CDR3: TGTGCCTGGAGTGCAGGACAAGACTATGGCTACACCTTC. Amino acid sequence: CAWSAGQDYGYTF.

This clone was counted once. The genes are TRBV5-3 and TRBJ1-1, with D hard to call. TRBV5-3 is placed among ORFs of uncertain function. This CDR3 region has 12 residues. Trimming left V 1 base short and J 7 bases short, with 8 bases between. CDR3 nucleotides: TGTGCCAGAAGCTTGTTGGGCAATGAAGCTTTCTTT. It yields the protein CARSLLGNEAFF.

This rearrangement joins TRBV9 to TRBJ1-1; 7 nucleotides agree with TRBD1. The CDR3 is made up of 15 amino acids. The V and J ends lost 3 bases and 1 base, in that order; junction bases with no gene match: 6. Germline CDR1 reads SGDLS; CDR2 reads YYNGEE. The CDR3 protein is CASSATGWSNTEAFF. The CDR3 DNA is TGTGCCAGCAGCGCGACAGGGTGGTCGAACACTGAAGCTTTCTTT.